The present T cell receptor beta chain was sequenced within a study of T cells after posttransplantation cyclophosphamide. Study-level findings and limits: Donor CD8+ memory clones often dominated recipient blood repertoires at later times.

V was pared by 0 bases and J by 0 bases, with 9 bases between. CDR3 length: 16 amino acids. Germline CDR1 is LGHNA and CDR2 is YNFKEQ. As regards this clone: What it binds is unknown.

The naive gate required viable CD3+CD4+ or CD3+CD8+ cells with CCR7+CD45RA+CD45RO-CD95-CD27+CD28+ phenotype. TCRdb's table, derived via immunoSEQ multiplex PCR, lists solely in-frame clones and lacks some. The table lists under 20,000 clones, around 94% of them singletons. V and J are TRBV4-2 and TRBJ2-1; D might be TRBD2 (5 bases). The sequence was collected from a woman in her forties or fifties in good health and a related stem cell transplant donor. Sequences were obtained from naive CD4+ T cells sorted from blood. CDR3 loop: CASSQEPGTSYNEQFF. Written as DNA, the CDR3 is TGTGCCAGCAGCCAAGAACCGGGAACCTCCTACAATGAGCAGTTCTTC.